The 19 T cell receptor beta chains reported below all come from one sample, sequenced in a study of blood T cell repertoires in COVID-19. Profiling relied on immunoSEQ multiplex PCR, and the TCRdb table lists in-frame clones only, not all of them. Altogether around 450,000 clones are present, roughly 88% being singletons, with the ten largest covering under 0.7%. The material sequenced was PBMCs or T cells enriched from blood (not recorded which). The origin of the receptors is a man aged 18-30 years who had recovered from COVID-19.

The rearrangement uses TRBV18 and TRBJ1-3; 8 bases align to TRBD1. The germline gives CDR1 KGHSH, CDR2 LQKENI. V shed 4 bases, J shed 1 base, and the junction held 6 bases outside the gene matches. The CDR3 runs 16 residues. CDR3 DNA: TGTGCCAGCTCACTCGACAGGGGTCTGTCTGGAAACACCATATATTTT. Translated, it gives CASSLDRGLSGNTIYF.

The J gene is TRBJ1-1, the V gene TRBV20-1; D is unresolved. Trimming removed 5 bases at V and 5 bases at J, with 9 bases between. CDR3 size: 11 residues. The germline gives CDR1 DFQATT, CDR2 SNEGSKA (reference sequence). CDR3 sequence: CSAQQQTEAFF. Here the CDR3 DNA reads TGCAGTGCTCAACAACAAACTGAAGCTTTCTTT.

CDR3 bases: TGTGCCAGCAGCTTGCACCCCGGCGGGGGACTCTCTGGAAACACCATATATTTT. It is translated as CASSLHPGGGLSGNTIYF. The chain uses TRBV28 and TRBJ1-3; D is perhaps TRBD1 (5 bases). This CDR3 has 18 amino acids. From germline, CDR1 is MDHEN and CDR2 SYDVKM. Trimming removed 6 bases from V and 0 bases from J, with 21 bases in between.

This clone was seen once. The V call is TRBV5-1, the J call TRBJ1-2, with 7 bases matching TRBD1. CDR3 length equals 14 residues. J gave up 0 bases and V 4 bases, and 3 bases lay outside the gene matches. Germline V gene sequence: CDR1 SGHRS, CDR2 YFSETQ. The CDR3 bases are TGCGCCAGCAGCGAGGGGACAGCTAACTATGGCTACACCTTC. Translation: CASSEGTANYGYTF.

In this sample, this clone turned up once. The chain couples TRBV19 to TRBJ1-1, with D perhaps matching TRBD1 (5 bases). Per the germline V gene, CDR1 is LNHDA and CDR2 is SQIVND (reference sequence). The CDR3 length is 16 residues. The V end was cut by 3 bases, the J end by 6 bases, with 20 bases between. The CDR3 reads CASSIGEGIPGAEAFF. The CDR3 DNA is TGTGCCAGTAGTATCGGGGAGGGGATCCCCGGCGCTGAAGCTTTCTTT.

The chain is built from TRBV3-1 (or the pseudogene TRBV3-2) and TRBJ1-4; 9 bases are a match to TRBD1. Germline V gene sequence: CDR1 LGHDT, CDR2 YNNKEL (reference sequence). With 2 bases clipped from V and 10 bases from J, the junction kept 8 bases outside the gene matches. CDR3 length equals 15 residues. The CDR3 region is CASSQNRGQGVKLFF. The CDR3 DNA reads TGTGCCAGCAGCCAAAACAGGGGGCAGGGAGTAAAACTGTTTTTT.

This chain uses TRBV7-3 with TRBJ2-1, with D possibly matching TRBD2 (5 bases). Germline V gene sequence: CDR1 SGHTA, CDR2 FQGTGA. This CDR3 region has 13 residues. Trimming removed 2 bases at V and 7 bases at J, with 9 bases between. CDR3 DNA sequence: TGTGCCAGCAGCTTAGGCACGGGGAATGAGCAGTTCTTC. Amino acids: CASSLGTGNEQFF.

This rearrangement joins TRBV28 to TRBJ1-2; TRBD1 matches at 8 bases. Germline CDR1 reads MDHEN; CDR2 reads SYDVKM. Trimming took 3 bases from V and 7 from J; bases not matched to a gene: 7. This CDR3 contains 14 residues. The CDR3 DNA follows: TGTGCCAGCAGTTTCTCCGGACAGGGTAGTGGCTACACCTTC. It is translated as CASSFSGQGSGYTF.

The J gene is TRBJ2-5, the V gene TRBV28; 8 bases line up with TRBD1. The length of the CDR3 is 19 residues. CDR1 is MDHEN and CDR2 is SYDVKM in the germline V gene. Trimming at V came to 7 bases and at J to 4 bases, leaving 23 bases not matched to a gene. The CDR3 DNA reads TGTGCCAGCACCGCAAAGTTGCAGGGGGCGCTTTTTGTAGGAGAGACCCAGTACTTC. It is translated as CASTAKLQGALFVGETQYF.

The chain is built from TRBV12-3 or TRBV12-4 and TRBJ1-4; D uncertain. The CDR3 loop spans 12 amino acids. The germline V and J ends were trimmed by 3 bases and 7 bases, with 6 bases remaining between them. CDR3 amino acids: CASSFPSEKLFF. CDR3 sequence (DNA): TGTGCCAGCAGTTTTCCGAGTGAAAAACTGTTTTTT.

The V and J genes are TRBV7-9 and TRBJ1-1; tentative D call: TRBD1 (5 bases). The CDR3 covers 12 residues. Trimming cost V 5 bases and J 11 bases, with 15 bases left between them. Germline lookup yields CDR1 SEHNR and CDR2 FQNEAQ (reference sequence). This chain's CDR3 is CASSPEDRGAFF. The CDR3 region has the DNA TGTGCCAGCAGCCCGGAGGACCGGGGGGCTTTCTTT.

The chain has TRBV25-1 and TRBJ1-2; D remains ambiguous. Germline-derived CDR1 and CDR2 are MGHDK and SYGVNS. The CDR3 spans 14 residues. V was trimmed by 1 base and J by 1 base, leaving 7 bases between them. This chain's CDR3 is CASSEFRLNYGYTF. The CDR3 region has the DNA TGTGCCAGCAGTGAATTCCGACTTAACTATGGCTACACCTTC.

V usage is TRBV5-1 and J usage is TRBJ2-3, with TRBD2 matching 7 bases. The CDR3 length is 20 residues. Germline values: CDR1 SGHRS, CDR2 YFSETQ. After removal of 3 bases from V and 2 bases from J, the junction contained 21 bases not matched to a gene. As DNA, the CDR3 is TGCGCCAGCAGCTCATCGGGGCTAGCGCGACTAGCTCTAAACACAGATACGCAGTATTTT. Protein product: CASSSSGLARLALNTDTQYF.

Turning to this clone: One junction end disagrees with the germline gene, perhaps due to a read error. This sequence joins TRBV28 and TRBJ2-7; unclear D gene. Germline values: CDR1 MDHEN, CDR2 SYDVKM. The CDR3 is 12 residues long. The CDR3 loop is CASSSYLYGQYF. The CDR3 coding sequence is TGTGCCAGCAGTTCTTACCTCTACGGGCAGTACTTC.

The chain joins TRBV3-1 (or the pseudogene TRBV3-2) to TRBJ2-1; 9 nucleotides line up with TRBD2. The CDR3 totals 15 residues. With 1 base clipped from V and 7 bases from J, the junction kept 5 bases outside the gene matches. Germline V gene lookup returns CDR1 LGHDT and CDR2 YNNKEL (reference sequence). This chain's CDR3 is CASSQGAGGPNEQFF. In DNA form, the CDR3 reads TGTGCCAGCAGCCAAGGGGCGGGGGGGCCGAATGAGCAGTTCTTC.

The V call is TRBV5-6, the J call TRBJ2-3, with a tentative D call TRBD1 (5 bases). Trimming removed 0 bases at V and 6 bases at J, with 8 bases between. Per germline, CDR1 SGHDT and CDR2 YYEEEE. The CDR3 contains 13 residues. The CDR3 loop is CASSLGAGDTQYF. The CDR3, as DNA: TGTGCCAGCAGCTTGGGGGCAGGGGATACGCAGTATTTT.

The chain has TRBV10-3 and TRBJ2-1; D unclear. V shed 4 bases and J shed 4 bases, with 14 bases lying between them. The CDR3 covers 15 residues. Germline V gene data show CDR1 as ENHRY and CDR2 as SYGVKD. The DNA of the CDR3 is TGTGCCATCAGTGCCGGGTCAAGGATTTACAATGAGCAGTTCTTC. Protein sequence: CAISAGSRIYNEQFF.

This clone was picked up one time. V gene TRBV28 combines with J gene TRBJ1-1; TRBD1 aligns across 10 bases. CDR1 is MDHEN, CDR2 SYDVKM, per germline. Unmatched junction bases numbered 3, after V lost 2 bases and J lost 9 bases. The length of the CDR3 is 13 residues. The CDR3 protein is CASSLRGQGQAFF. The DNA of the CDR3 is TGTGCCAGCAGTTTAAGGGGACAGGGGCAAGCTTTCTTT.

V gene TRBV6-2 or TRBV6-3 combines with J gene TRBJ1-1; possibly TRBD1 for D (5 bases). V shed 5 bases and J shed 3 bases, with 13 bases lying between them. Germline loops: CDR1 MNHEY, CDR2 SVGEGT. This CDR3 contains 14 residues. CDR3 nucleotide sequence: TGTGCCAGCAGTGAGACGGGGGGTTACACTGAAGCTTTCTTT. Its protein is CASSETGGYTEAFF.